This entry describes one T cell receptor beta chain. This sample includes further DNA sequences coding for the same CDR3. These data are taken from a study of control samples from healthy donors and cancer patients. Assay used: immunoSEQ multiplex PCR; TCRdb lists only in-frame clones, some missing. This table holds tens of thousands of clones, roughly 91% found once. Sequences were obtained from blood. The TCR comes from a man in his thirties or forties in good health.

In DNA form, the CDR3 reads TGTGCCAGCAGCCCCCGGACGGCGAACACCGGGGAGCTGTTTTTT. The encoded protein is CASSPRTANTGELFF. J is TRBJ2-2 and V is TRBV3-1 (or the pseudogene TRBV3-2); D gene uncertain. V lost 4 bases and J lost 0, with 9 bases in between. CDR3 length equals 15 residues. Germline loops: CDR1 LGHDT, CDR2 YNNKEL (reference sequence).